The T cell receptor beta chain under discussion was sequenced for a study of T cells after yellow fever vaccination. The overall study: Researchers used SMART-Seq v4 Ultra Low Input to prepare fractions that had low cell numbers.

Study-wide points: FACS-sorted repertoires might harbor abundant contaminating clonotypes from the bulk population.

The 5'RACE template-switching step produced TCR cDNA and added a universal primer site and UMIs. Each CDR3 protein is one row after TCRdb ran MiXCR on the 5' RACE reads. Among about 340,000 distinct CDR3 sequences listed, around 13% were seen once. This clonotype was observed a few times. Its antigen is as yet unknown. Trimming removed 2 bases at V and 4 bases at J, with 9 bases between. Germline V lookup: CDR1 DFQATT, CDR2 SNEGSKA (reference sequence). The CDR3 sequence is 13 residues long. The chain carries TRBV20-1 and TRBJ2-1; no firm D call. The sequencing used CD4+ T cells sorted from PBMCs, collected 15 days after the yellow fever booster vaccination. The sequence came from a man younger than 35 who received the YFV17D yellow fever vaccine. The CDR3 DNA sequence: TGCAGTGCTAGAAAGCCTGGATACAATGAGCAGTTCTTC. This translates into CSARKPGYNEQFF.